This TCR beta chain was sequenced for a study of cytomegalovirus exposure and HLA in healthy donors (dated by TCRdb to the late 2010s). Study-wide context: An earlier analysis of several hundred of the donors reported about 280 Gb of sequence data and some 110 million unique TCR beta sequences obtained from approximately 180 million T cells. Along with the roughly 710-subject first cohort, a separate validation cohort of roughly 110 different subjects was used. To study patterns of TCR occurrence, a later analysis re-analyzed previously published TCR beta repertoires from around 700 donors and added high-resolution HLA genotyping. In a later genetic analysis, genome-wide SNP genotypes for about 55% of the roughly 670 donors were used, and that subset was treated as a discovery cohort. The study aimed to test whether signatures of past pathogen exposure could be identified by cataloging public T cell receptors. The number of typed donors differed by locus: about 620-630 for A, B, C, DRB1 and DQB1; 500 to 550 for DQA1; approximately 600 for DPA1; and around 470 for DPB1. Rather than using new phenotypic data, the later analysis identified candidate immune exposures from TCR beta sequences and from how often those sequences occurred across donors. Using immunosequencing, the study profiled T cell repertoires from fewer than 700 subjects and related those repertoires to cytomegalovirus serostatus. Donor age, sex, ethnicity and CMV serostatus were collected together with the repertoire data. All discovery cohort repertoires had been generated on a single sequencing platform. To predict cytomegalovirus infection status, the study combined high-throughput TCR immunosequencing, statistical association of individual TCRs with disease status, and machine learning. Among under 450 genotyped donors of the cohort, an average of approximately 250,000 unique TCR beta nucleotide sequences were sequenced per donor, roughly 18% of them non-productive. Class I and class II HLA loci were covered by the typing at four-digit resolution. To decide whether each TCR beta V gene segment behaved as functional or pseudogenic, an earlier analysis of fewer than 750 of the donors relied on high-throughput TCR beta sequencing. Because of strong linkage in the cohort, roughly five DR-DQ haplotypes were treated as single units for association and clustering. About 320 gigabases of sequencing data and approximately 85 million unique TCR sequences were included in an early release covering roughly 600 HLA-typed donors. Of the 350 to 450 genotyped donors, 81% fell in the genetic ancestry cluster associated with self-reported Caucasian donors. The research as a whole found: This cohort had only TCR beta chains sequenced, and the lack of alpha or paired-chain data limited which features could be detected. Roughly uniform sequencing depth across donors was assumed in presence/absence analyses, although this assumption may not hold. According to a later analysis, most CMV-associated TCR beta chains appeared to be HLA-restricted, and the HLA associations seemed to be driven largely by CMV exposure. A few of the identified cytomegalovirus-associated TCR beta chains were confirmed in vitro to be specific for cytomegalovirus antigens. In a later genetic analysis, fewer N-insertions in productive TCRs were reported among donors in an Asian-associated ancestry cluster than the roughly 670-donor mean. A later genetic analysis associated a missense DCLRE1C variant with V-gene and J-gene trimming of TCR beta chains, and an independent cohort replicated the association. According to a later analysis, TCR association rates differed among HLA loci, with DRB1 alleles showing the most associated TCRs and HLA-C alleles showing the fewest. Strong co-occurrence of HLA alleles, especially DR and DQ, made assigning TCR associations to individual alleles difficult. Some IMGT-functional V segments, including TRBV6-2 and TRBV6-3, could not be distinguished by the 87-base-pair reads and were therefore excluded. At a false discovery rate of 0.05, a later analysis linked around 15,000 TCR beta sequences to specific HLA alleles. According to a later analysis, parvovirus B19, influenza, CMV and Epstein-Barr virus appeared linked to several top co-occurrence clusters. The classifier was reported to diagnose cytomegalovirus status with high specificity and sensitivity in both the original cohort and the validation cohort. Linkage disequilibrium might explain the correlated functional status among segregating V segments, but an unknown experimental factor could not be excluded. The earlier analysis of a few hundred of the donors excluded fewer than 20 rarely observed V segments, including chromosome 9 orphons, because counts were too low. The only immune exposure information available for the cohort was CMV serostatus. A cluster of highly shared sequence variants was judged likely to represent a technical artifact of the sequencing pipeline. In an earlier analysis of approximately 590 of the donors, most TCR beta V segments appeared in productive rearrangements about 87% or about 30% of the time, broadly matching IMGT annotations. Because HLA typing was unavailable for some donors at each locus, only the typed subset was used in association tests. While some public TCRs were present in many individuals, most TCR sequences turned up only very rarely across donors. In a later analysis, HLA-associated TCR beta chains were found to be more clonally expanded and to have lower generation probabilities than equally common non-associated chains. A further reported finding was that TCR beta sequences accurately predicted the HLA-A and HLA-B alleles for most subjects in the first cohort. In the study, approximately 160 TCR beta chains were listed as associated with cytomegalovirus. The authors suggested that the approach could potentially be extended to other disease states and immunological phenotypes.

The cohort was made up of roughly 670 healthy bone marrow donors. All cohort members were sampled while nominally healthy, although unrecorded immune exposures were likely present. The donor was CMV seropositive and belonged to the group of 250 to 350 seropositive cohort members. Every donor gave a peripheral blood sample, and the peripheral blood mononuclear cells from that sample were used for TCR beta sequencing. Genomic DNA was extracted from the blood cell samples with the Qiagen DNeasy Blood Extraction Kit. Library prep was done by the immunoSEQ multiplex PCR assay. The multiplex PCR relied on a mix of 60 forward primers for TCR Vbeta segments and 13 reverse primers for TCR Jbeta segments. The CDR3 region of rearranged TCR beta genes was amplified from genomic DNA by a multiplex PCR assay. The Illumina HiSeq System was used to sequence the amplified TCR beta libraries as 87-base-pair reads. The authors' analysis ran thus. Across the roughly 600 repertoires, a later analysis counted about 81 million unique TCR beta chains, 8.5 million to 12 million of which were shared by at least two donors. Raw reads were error-corrected and collapsed into unique sequences with a nearest-neighbor algorithm that merged closely related sequences to remove PCR and sequencing errors. To assign V, D and J gene segments, CDR3 sequences were aligned to IMGT reference sequences. For a sequence to be retained, at least a six-nucleotide match to both a V gene segment and a J gene segment was required. Rearrangements were called productive when the CDR3 lacked stop codons and stayed in frame with V and J; all others were non-productive. Following IMGT convention, CDR3 was defined as the stretch from the second conserved V-encoded cysteine up to the conserved J-encoded phenylalanine. The earlier analysis of 587 of the donors excluded sequences that lacked an unambiguous match to a single V gene segment. An earlier analysis of several hundred of the donors called V segments functional above 56.7% productive rearrangements and segregating when the between-donor standard deviation exceeded 5%. To diagnose cytomegalovirus status from the catalog of TCR beta chain sequences, a statistical classification framework was built. In a later analysis, TCR nucleotide sequences were compared against IMGT/GENE-DB human TR gene sequences so that V and J genes could be assigned. Using the TCRdist pipeline, a later analysis assigned CDR3 sequences along with most-parsimonious VDJ recombination scenarios. In a later analysis, every TCR beta chain was defined by the combination of its CDR3 amino acid sequence and its V-gene family, and reads without a unique V-gene family were dropped. To address suspected cross-contamination and a sequencing artifact, a later analysis removed around 590 highly shared, low-generation-probability nucleotide sequences. A later analysis calculated a clonal expansion index for each public chain from normalized within-repertoire ranks of inferred template counts. A later analysis computed generation probabilities with a VDJ recombination model fitted to out-of-frame rearrangements, and checked the results against IGoR. In a later analysis, hypergeometric tests were used to score TCR-TCR, TCR-HLA and TCR-CMV co-occurrence, with a repertoire-size bias correction applied to TCR pairs. A later analysis estimated false discovery rates by permuting HLA or CMV assignments 20 times. In a later analysis, co-occurring TCRs were grouped with DBSCAN, and TCRdist sequence similarity was added when clustering was performed within HLA-allele-positive subsets. For co-occurrence clustering, repertoires with fewer than 30,000 or more than 120,000 public chains were excluded, along with 4 to 6 repertoires with anomalous nucleotide sharing. Held by TCRdb, this immuneACCESS table contains in-frame sequences only and omits some clones. Under half of the omission traces to an unresolved V gene where checked; the cause of the rest is unknown. D and trimming were read from the DNA, whereas the V and J calls and clone size are those reported in that table. This sample holds around 150,000 clones; over 70% were observed only once. The top ten clonotypes cover approximately 6.1% of the sample.

Points on this clone: Its antigen remains undetermined. Base qualities are not provided; no much larger clone lies one nucleotide away.

CDR3 length: 12 amino acids, cysteine to phenylalanine. Only the CDR3 region is kept as DNA, spanning 36 bases read in frame from base 1. As encoded in the germline V gene, CDR1 is MGHDK while CDR2 is SYGVNS. The sequenced material came from PBMCs. The clonotype originates from a man aged 25 to 40 in good health and CMV-seropositive. The chain was built from TRBV25-1 and TRBJ2-5; the D region possibly corresponds to TRBD1 (5 bases align). The end of the DNA aligns better with TRBJ2-7, so the J call may be wrong. The CDR3 amino acid sequence is: CASSRQSYEQYF. The DNA sequence is given as TGTGCCAGCTCCAGACAGAGCTACGAGCAGTACTTC.